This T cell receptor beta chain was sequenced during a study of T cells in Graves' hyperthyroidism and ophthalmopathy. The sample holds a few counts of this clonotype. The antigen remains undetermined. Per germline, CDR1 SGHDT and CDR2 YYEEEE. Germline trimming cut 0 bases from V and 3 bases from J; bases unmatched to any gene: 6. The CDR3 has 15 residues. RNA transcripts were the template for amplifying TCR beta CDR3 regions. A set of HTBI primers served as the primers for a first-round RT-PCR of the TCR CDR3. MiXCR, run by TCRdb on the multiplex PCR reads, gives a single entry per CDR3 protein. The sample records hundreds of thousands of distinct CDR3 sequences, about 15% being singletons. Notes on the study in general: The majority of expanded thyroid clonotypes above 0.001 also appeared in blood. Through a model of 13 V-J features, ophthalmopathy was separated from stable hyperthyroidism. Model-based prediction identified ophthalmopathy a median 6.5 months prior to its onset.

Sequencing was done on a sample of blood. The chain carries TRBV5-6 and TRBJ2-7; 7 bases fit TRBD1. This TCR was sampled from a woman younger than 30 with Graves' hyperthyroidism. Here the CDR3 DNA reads TGTGCCAGCAGCTTGGGGATAGCAGGGGGCTACGAGCAGTACTTC. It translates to CASSLGIAGGYEQYF. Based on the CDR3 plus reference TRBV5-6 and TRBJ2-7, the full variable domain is DAGVTQSPTHLIKTRGQQVTLRCSPKSGHDTVSWYQQALGQGPQFIFQYYEEEERQRGNFPDRFSGHQFPNYSSELNVNALLLGDSALYLCASSLGIAGGYEQYFGPGTRLTVT.